The 7 T cell receptor beta chains below were found in one sample sequenced in a study of cytomegalovirus exposure and HLA in healthy donors. The PCR was carried out with 60 Vbeta primers and 13 Jbeta primers. Here immunoSEQ multiplex PCR was the method, and the copy in TCRdb shows in-frame clones only, minus some. The table shows around 110,000 clones, with 81% occurring only once. Sequencing input: PBMCs. All receptors come from a woman in her thirties in good health and CMV-seronegative.

The chain couples TRBV13 to TRBJ2-1, with TRBD2 identical over 13 bases. The germline V gene encodes CDR1 PRHDT and CDR2 FYEKMQ (reference sequence). The CDR3 is made up of 16 amino acids. The V segment lost 5 bases and the J segment 6 bases; nucleotides outside the gene matches: 7. The CDR3 DNA sequence: TGTGCCAGCAGCCCCCTACTAGCGGGGGGGGGCAATGAGCAGTTCTTC. As protein: CASSPLLAGGGNEQFF.

The chain recombines TRBV5-4 with TRBJ2-3; D might be TRBD2 (6 bases). Trimming cost V 5 bases and J 1 base, with 14 bases left between them. Germline assignment: CDR1 SGHNT and CDR2 YYREEE (reference sequence). The CDR3 is made up of 15 amino acids. CDR3 amino acids: CASRGDSHRTDTQYF. The DNA of the CDR3 is TGTGCCAGCAGGGGGGACTCCCACCGCACAGATACGCAGTATTTT.

This chain joins TRBV7-2 and TRBJ2-1; 11 bases map to TRBD2. The CDR3 covers 16 residues. The germline V gene has CDR1 SGHTA and CDR2 FQGNSA. V dropped 5 bases and J dropped 8; count of bases not matched to a gene: 11. CDR3 amino acids: CASSPYSGRARDEQFF. DNA for the CDR3: TGTGCCAGCAGCCCCTATAGCGGGAGGGCCAGGGATGAGCAGTTCTTC.

This clone was detected a few times. Here the CDR3 reads CSVVTSGRAETQYF. Written as DNA, the CDR3 is TGCAGCGTTGTGACTAGCGGGAGGGCGGAGACCCAGTACTTC. The chain recombines TRBV29-1 with TRBJ2-5, with 14 bases fitting TRBD2. Trimming cost V 4 bases and J 5 bases; bases outside gene matches: 3. The CDR3 contains 14 residues. Germline V CDR1 and CDR2: SQVTM, ANQGSEA.

This clone was seen a few times. The rearrangement uses TRBV25-1 and TRBJ1-2, with D maybe TRBD1 (6 bases). The CDR3 has 13 residues. V lost 5 bases and J 9 bases, leaving 16 bases between the germline ends. Looked up from germline, CDR1 is MGHDK and CDR2 is SYGVNS. The CDR3 spells CASSPRGQGSYTF. In DNA, the CDR3 is TGTGCCAGCAGTCCTAGGGGCCAGGGGAGCTACACCTTC.

This clone was detected only once. This chain joins TRBV28 and TRBJ1-5; no clear D gene. This CDR3 contains 15 residues. Germline V gene lookup returns CDR1 MDHEN and CDR2 SYDVKM. Trimming shortened V by 7 bases and J by 6 bases, and 19 bases separated the two germline ends. The CDR3: CASTRGSRLSQPQHF. The DNA of the CDR3 is TGTGCCAGCACCCGAGGGTCGAGGTTGAGTCAGCCCCAGCATTTT.

The chain recombines TRBV27 with TRBJ2-3, with TRBD2 matching 8 bases. Germline values: CDR1 MNHEY, CDR2 SMNVEV (reference sequence). Unmatched junction bases numbered 22, after V lost 9 bases and J lost 5 bases. This CDR3 spans 18 amino acids. The CDR3 spells CARLLAGLVRIRGDTQYF. CDR3 sequence (DNA): TGTGCCAGGCTCCTCGCGGGACTAGTAAGGATCAGGGGAGATACGCAGTATTTT.